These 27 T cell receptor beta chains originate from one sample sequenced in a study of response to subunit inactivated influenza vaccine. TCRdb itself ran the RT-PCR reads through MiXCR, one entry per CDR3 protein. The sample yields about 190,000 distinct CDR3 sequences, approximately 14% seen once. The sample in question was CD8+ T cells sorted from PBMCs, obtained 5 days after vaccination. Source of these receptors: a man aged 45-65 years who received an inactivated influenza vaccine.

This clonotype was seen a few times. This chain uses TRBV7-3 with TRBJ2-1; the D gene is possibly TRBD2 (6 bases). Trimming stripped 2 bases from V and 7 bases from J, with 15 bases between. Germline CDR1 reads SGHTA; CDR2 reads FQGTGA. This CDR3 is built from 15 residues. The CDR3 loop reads CASSLGGSKANEQFF. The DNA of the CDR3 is TGTGCCAGCAGCTTAGGGGGGAGTAAGGCGAATGAGCAGTTCTTC.

The CDR3 region has the DNA TGTGCCAGCAAAACCATTGCAACTAATGAAAAACTGTTTTTT. Amino acid sequence: CASKTIATNEKLFF. The chain recombines TRBV27 with TRBJ1-4; D unclear. V was cut by 7 bases and J by 0 bases, with 9 bases left in between. Germline values: CDR1 MNHEY, CDR2 SMNVEV (reference sequence). This CDR3 is built from 14 residues.

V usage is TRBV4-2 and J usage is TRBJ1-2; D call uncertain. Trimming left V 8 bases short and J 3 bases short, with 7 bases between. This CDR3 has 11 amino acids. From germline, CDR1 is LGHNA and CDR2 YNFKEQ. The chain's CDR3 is CASRGYYGYTF. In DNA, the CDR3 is TGTGCCAGCCGGGGATACTATGGCTACACCTTC.

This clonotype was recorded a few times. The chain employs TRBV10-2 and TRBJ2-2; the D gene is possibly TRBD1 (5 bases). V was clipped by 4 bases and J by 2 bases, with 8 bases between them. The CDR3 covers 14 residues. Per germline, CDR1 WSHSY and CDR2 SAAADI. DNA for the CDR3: TGCGCCAGCAGTGCAGGGCTCAACACCGGGGAGCTGTTTTTT. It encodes CASSAGLNTGELFF.

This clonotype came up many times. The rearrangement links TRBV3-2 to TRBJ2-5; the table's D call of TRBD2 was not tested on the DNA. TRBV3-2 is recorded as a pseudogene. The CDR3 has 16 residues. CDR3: CASSQWGLKLQETQYF. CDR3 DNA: TGTGCCAGCAGCCAATGGGGACTTAAACTGCAAGAGACCCAGTACTTC.

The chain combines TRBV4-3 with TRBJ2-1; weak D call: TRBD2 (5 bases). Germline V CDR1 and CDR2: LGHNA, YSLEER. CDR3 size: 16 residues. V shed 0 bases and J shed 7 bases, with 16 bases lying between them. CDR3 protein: CASSQENNLAGNEQFF. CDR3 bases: TGCGCCAGCAGCCAAGAAAATAACCTAGCTGGGAATGAGCAGTTCTTC.

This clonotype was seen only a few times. CDR3 loop: CSVEEWTESSYNEQFF. As DNA, the CDR3 is TGCAGCGTTGAAGAATGGACGGAGAGCTCCTACAATGAGCAGTTCTTC. The rearrangement joins TRBV29-1 to TRBJ2-1, with D hard to call. This CDR3 contains 16 residues. CDR1 and CDR2 (germline): SQVTM, ANQGSEA. V lost 0 bases, J lost 0 bases, and 12 bases lay in between.

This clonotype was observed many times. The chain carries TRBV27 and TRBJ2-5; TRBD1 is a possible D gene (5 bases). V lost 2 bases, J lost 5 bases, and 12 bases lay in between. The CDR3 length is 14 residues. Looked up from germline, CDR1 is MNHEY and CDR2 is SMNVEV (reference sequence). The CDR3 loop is CASSLGAHGETQYF. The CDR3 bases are TGTGCCAGCAGTTTAGGGGCCCACGGGGAGACCCAGTACTTC.

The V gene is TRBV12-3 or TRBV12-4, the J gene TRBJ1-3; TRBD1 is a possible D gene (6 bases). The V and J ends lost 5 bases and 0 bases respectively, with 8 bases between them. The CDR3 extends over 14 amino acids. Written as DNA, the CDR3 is TGTGCCAGCAGTGGGGGACACTCTGGAAACACCATATATTTT. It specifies CASSGGHSGNTIYF.

CDR3 loop: CASSQDFMGNTEAFF. As DNA, the CDR3 is TGTGCCAGCAGCCAAGATTTCATGGGGAACACTGAAGCTTTCTTT. The chain links TRBV4-2 to TRBJ1-1; no clear D. This CDR3 is built from 15 residues. Trimming removed 0 bases from V and 1 base from J, with 9 bases in between. Germline CDR1 and CDR2: LGHNA and YNFKEQ.

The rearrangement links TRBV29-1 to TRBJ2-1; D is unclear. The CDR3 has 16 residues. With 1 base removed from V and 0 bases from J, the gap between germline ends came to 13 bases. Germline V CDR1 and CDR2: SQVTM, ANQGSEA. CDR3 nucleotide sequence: TGCAGCGTTGAAGGGGCAGGAAGACTCTCCTACAATGAGCAGTTCTTC. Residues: CSVEGAGRLSYNEQFF.

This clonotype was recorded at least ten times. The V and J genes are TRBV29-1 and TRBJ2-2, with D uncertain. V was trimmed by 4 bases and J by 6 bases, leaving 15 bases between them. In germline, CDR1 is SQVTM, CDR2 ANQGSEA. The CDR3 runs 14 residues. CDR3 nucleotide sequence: TGCAGCGTTGCGGTGGCCGCCAAGGCCGGGGAGCTGTTTTTT. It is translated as CSVAVAAKAGELFF.

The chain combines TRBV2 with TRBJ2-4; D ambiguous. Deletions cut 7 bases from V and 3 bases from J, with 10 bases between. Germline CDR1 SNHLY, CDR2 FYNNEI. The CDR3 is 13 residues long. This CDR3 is CASTSYLKNIQYF. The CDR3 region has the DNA TGTGCCAGCACTTCCTACCTCAAAAACATTCAGTACTTC.

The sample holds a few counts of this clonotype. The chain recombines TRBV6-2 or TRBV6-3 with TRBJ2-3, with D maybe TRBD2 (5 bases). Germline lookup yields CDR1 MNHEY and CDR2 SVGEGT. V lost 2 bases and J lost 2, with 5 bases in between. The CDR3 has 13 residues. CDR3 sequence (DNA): TGTGCCAGCAGTTACGACTACACAGATACGCAGTATTTT. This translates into CASSYDYTDTQYF.

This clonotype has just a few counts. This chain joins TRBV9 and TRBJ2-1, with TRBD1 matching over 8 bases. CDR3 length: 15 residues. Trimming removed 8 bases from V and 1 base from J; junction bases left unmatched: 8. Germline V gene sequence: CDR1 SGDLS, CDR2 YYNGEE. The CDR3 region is CASALTGGSYNEQFF. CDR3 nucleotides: TGTGCCAGTGCTCTTACAGGGGGATCCTACAATGAGCAGTTCTTC.

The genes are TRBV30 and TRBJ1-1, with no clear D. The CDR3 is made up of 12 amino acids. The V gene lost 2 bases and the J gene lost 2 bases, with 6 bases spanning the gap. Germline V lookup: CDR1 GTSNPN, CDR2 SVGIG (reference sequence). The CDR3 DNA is TGTGCCTGGAGTATAACCAACACTGAAGCTTTCTTT. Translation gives CAWSITNTEAFF.

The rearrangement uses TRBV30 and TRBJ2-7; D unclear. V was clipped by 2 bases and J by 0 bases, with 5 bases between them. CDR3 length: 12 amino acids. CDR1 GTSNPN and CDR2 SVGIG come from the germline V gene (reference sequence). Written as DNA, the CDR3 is TGTGCCTGGAGTAGGAACTCCTACGAGCAGTACTTC. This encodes CAWSRNSYEQYF.

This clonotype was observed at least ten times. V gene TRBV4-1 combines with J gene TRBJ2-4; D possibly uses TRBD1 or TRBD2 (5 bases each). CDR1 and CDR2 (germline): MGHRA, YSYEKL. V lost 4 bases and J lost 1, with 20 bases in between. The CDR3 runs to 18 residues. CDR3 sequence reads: CASSPYAKGTLAKNIQYF. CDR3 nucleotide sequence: TGCGCCAGCAGCCCCTACGCCAAAGGGACCTTGGCCAAAAACATTCAGTACTTC.

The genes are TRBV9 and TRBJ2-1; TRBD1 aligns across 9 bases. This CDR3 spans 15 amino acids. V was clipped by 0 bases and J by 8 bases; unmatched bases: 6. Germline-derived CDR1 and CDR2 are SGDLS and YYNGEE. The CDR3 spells CASSVGQGVPYEQFF. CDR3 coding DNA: TGTGCCAGCAGCGTAGGACAGGGGGTACCCTATGAGCAGTTCTTC.

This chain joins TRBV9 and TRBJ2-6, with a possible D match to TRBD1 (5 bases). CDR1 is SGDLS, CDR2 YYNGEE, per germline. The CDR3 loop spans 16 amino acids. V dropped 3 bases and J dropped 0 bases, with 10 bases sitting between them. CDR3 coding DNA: TGTGCCAGCAGCGAATTCCAGGGCTCTGGGGCCAACGTCCTGACTTTC. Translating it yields CASSEFQGSGANVLTF.

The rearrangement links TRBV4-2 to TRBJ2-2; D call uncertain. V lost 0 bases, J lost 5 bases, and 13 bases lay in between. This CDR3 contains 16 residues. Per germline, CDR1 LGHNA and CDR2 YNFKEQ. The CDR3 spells CASSQDWPGKTGELFF. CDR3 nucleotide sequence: TGTGCCAGCAGCCAAGATTGGCCAGGAAAGACCGGGGAGCTGTTTTTT.

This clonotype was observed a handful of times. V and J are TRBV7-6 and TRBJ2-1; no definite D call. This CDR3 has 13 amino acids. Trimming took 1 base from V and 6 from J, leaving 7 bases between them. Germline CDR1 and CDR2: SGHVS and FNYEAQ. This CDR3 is CASSLGWRNEQFF. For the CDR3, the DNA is TGTGCCAGCAGCTTAGGCTGGCGCAATGAGCAGTTCTTC.

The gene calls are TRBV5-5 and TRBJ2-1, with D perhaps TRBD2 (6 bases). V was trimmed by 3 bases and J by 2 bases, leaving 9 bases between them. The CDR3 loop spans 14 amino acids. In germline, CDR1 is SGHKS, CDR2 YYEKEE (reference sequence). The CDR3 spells CASSYQRAYNEQFF. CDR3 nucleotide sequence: TGTGCCAGCAGCTACCAGCGGGCCTACAATGAGCAGTTCTTC.

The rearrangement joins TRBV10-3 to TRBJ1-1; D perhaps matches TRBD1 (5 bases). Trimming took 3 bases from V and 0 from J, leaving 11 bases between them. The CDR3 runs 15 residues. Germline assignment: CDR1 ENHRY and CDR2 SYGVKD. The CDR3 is CAISDPGTLNTEAFF. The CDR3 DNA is TGTGCCATCAGTGACCCTGGGACTTTGAACACTGAAGCTTTCTTT.

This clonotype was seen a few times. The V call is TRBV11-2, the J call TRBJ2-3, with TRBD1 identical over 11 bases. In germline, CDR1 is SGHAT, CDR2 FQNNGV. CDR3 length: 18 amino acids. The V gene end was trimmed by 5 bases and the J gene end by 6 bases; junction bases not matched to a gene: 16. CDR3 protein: CASSAGTGQGVGWDTQYF. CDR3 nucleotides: TGTGCCAGCAGCGCGGGAACGGGACAGGGGGTAGGATGGGATACGCAGTATTTT.

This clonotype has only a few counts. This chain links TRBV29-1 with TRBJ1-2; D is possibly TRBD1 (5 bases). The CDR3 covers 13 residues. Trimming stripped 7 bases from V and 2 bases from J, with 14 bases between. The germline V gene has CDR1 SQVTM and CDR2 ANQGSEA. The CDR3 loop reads CSAPRGDNYGYTF. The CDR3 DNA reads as TGCAGCGCCCCTCGGGGGGACAACTATGGCTACACCTTC.

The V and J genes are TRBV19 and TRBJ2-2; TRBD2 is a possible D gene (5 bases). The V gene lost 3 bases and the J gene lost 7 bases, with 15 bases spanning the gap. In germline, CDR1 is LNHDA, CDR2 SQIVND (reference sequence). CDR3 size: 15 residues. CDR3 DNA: TGTGCCAGTAGTATGGGTCCGGGGATGAGCGGGGAGCTGTTTTTT. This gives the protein CASSMGPGMSGELFF.